Each of the 18 T cell receptor beta chains below was sequenced from the same sample in a study of T cell responses to AZD1222 COVID-19 vaccine. Profiled with immunoSEQ multiplex PCR; TCRdb holds only in-frame clones, not every one. Among around 130,000 clones listed, about 93% were seen once. This sample comprised peripheral blood, obtained 28 days after the second dose of the MenACWY control vaccine. These receptors originate from an adult who received the MenACWY meningococcal vaccine as a control.

This sequence joins TRBV6-5 and TRBJ2-1; 8 bases map to TRBD2. Germline V gene lookup returns CDR1 MNHEY and CDR2 SVGAGI. This CDR3 has 14 residues. J lost 8 bases, V lost 4 bases, and 7 bases had no gene match. Here the CDR3 DNA reads TGTGCCAGCAGTTCCGGGACTAGTCTGGATGAGCAGTTCTTC. Translated: CASSSGTSLDEQFF.

J is TRBJ1-6 and V is TRBV25-1; D uncertain. Germline lookup yields CDR1 MGHDK and CDR2 SYGVNS. The CDR3 runs to 14 residues. Trimming removed 6 bases from V and 7 bases from J, with 13 bases in between. The CDR3 here is CASRSTGGNSPLHF. The CDR3 DNA sequence: TGTGCCAGCAGGAGCACCGGAGGGAATTCACCCCTCCACTTT. Filled out from reference TRBV25-1 and TRBJ1-6, the complete variable domain reads EADIYQTPRYLVIGTGKKITLECSQTMGHDKMYWYQQDPGMELHLIHYSYGVNSTEKGDLSSESTVSRIRTEHFPLTLESARPSHTSQYLCASRSTGGNSPLHFGNGTRLTVT.

J is TRBJ1-5 and V is TRBV5-1, with TRBD1 matching over 7 bases. CDR3 length: 17 amino acids. V lost 0 bases, J lost 0 bases, and 6 bases stayed unmatched. CDR1 SGHRS and CDR2 YFSETQ come from the germline V gene. CDR3 residues: CASSLGTGDFSNQPQHF. DNA for the CDR3: TGCGCCAGCAGCTTGGGGACAGGAGATTTTAGCAATCAGCCCCAGCATTTT.

The rearrangement joins TRBV24-1 to TRBJ2-3; D possibly corresponds to TRBD1 (5 bases). Trimming shortened V by 2 bases and J by 4 bases, and 9 bases separated the two germline ends. Germline V gives CDR1 KGHDR, CDR2 SFDVKD. CDR3 length: 14 amino acids. The DNA of the CDR3 is TGTGCCACCAGTGATTGGGGCCCCCCAGATACGCAGTATTTT. Its protein is CATSDWGPPDTQYF.

The V gene is TRBV20-1, the J gene TRBJ1-5; D is uncertain. Per germline, CDR1 DFQATT and CDR2 SNEGSKA (reference sequence). There are 13 residues in the CDR3. Trimming cost V 3 bases and J 2 bases, with 8 bases left between them. The CDR3 sequence is CSASLDRNQPQHF. The CDR3 DNA reads as TGCAGTGCTAGTTTGGATCGCAATCAGCCCCAGCATTTT.

This clone was detected a few times. V is TRBV7-9 and J is TRBJ1-3, with 7 bases matching TRBD1. Germline trimming cut 3 bases from V and 2 bases from J; bases unmatched to any gene: 7. This CDR3 has 16 amino acids. Per the germline V gene, CDR1 is SEHNR and CDR2 is FQNEAQ (reference sequence). The CDR3: CASSFSGGTAGNTIYF. The CDR3 region has the DNA TGTGCCAGCAGCTTCAGCGGCGGGACAGCTGGAAACACCATATATTTT.

The chain has TRBV10-3 and TRBJ2-3; D gene uncertain. CDR1 and CDR2 (germline): ENHRY, SYGVKD. Trimming stripped 4 bases from V and 0 bases from J, with 8 bases between. The CDR3 consists of 14 residues. The CDR3 sequence: CAISGRRSTDTQYF. In DNA, the CDR3 is TGTGCCATCAGTGGAAGGCGTAGCACAGATACGCAGTATTTT.

The chain uses TRBV12-3 or TRBV12-4 and TRBJ1-2; TRBD1 is a possible D gene (5 bases). This CDR3 is built from 13 residues. V dropped 6 bases and J dropped 6 bases, with 14 bases sitting between them. The CDR3 DNA follows: TGTGCCAGCAGCCCGGGGGGGGAGGATGGCTACACCTTC. It is translated as CASSPGGEDGYTF.

The chain combines TRBV18 with TRBJ2-2; perhaps TRBD2 as D (5 bases). The germline V and J ends were trimmed by 3 bases and 0 bases, with 14 bases remaining between them. The CDR3 sequence is 17 residues long. Looked up from germline, CDR1 is KGHSH and CDR2 is LQKENI. As DNA, the CDR3 is TGTGCCAGCTCACCTCTCGGACTGAACGCGAACACCGGGGAGCTGTTTTTT. Its protein is CASSPLGLNANTGELFF.

This clone appeared a few times. The chain couples TRBV7-8 to TRBJ1-5; D is perhaps TRBD1 (6 bases). This CDR3 contains 14 residues. Germline lookup yields CDR1 SGHVS and CDR2 FQNEAQ. The V end was cut by 3 bases, the J end by 0 bases, with 6 bases between. DNA of the CDR3: TGTGCCAGCAGCTTGACAGGTAGCAATCAGCCCCAGCATTTT. It yields the protein CASSLTGSNQPQHF.

This chain joins TRBV6-1 and TRBJ1-5; the match to TRBD1 covers 12 bases. The CDR3 has 16 amino acids. Germline V CDR1 and CDR2: MNHNS, SASEGT. The junction had 3 bases not matched to a gene; V was cut back by 3 bases and J by 3 bases. The CDR3 coding sequence is TGTGCCAGCAGTGATGGGACAGGGGGCTTCAATCAGCCCCAGCATTTT. It encodes CASSDGTGGFNQPQHF.

The chain employs TRBV6-5 and TRBJ1-5, with 7 nucleotides matching TRBD1. Germline CDR1 is MNHEY and CDR2 is SVGAGI. The CDR3 length is 15 residues. With 6 bases clipped from V and 0 bases from J, the junction kept 5 bases outside the gene matches. This CDR3 is CASSLRGYSNQPQHF. In nucleotides, the CDR3 is TGTGCCAGCAGCCTCAGGGGGTATAGCAATCAGCCCCAGCATTTT.

The chain is built from TRBV29-1 and TRBJ1-2; 7 bases are shared with TRBD1. Germline CDR1 is SQVTM and CDR2 is ANQGSEA. CDR3 length: 13 residues. Trimming cost V 4 bases and J 2 bases; bases outside gene matches: 4. The CDR3 coding sequence is TGCAGCGTTGGAGGGGGCTCAAACTATGGCTACACCTTC. Amino acid sequence: CSVGGGSNYGYTF.

The chain combines TRBV28 with TRBJ2-5; 9 bases line up with TRBD1. V gave up 6 bases and J gave up 4 bases; unmatched junction bases: 3. The CDR3 is made up of 13 amino acids. Per the germline V gene, CDR1 is MDHEN and CDR2 is SYDVKM. In nucleotides, the CDR3 is TGTGCCAGCAGAGAACAGGGGGCAGAGACCCAGTACTTC. It translates to CASREQGAETQYF.

This clone has just one count. The V and J genes are TRBV19 and TRBJ2-3; D might be TRBD2 (6 bases). The CDR3 spans 14 residues. Germline CDR1 is LNHDA and CDR2 is SQIVND (reference sequence). Trimming removed 5 bases at V and 1 base at J, with 10 bases between. The CDR3 DNA reads as TGTGCCAGTAGTGAAGGGACTGGCACAGATACGCAGTATTTT. It specifies CASSEGTGTDTQYF.

This clone was found once. The rearrangement joins TRBV18 to TRBJ2-5; 9 positions agree with TRBD1. Germline V CDR1 and CDR2: KGHSH, LQKENI. The J segment lost 4 bases and the V segment lost 3 bases, leaving 9 bases of the junction unmatched. This CDR3 contains 16 residues. The CDR3 loop reads CASSPRGGQGRETQYF. The DNA of the CDR3 is TGTGCCAGCTCACCCCGAGGTGGACAGGGGAGAGAGACCCAGTACTTC.

CDR3 protein: CASSWVGGARNTEAFF. The CDR3 DNA is TGCGCCAGCAGCTGGGTGGGGGGCGCGAGGAACACTGAAGCTTTCTTT. V and J are TRBV5-1 and TRBJ1-1; TRBD1 is a possible D gene (6 bases). Trimming left V 3 bases short and J 1 base short, with 16 bases between. From germline, CDR1 is SGHRS and CDR2 YFSETQ. This CDR3 has 16 amino acids.

The table lists this clone with a few counts. V is TRBV4-3 and J is TRBJ1-4; tentatively, D is TRBD1 (5 bases). V gave up 0 bases and J gave up 3 bases, with 11 bases separating them. The CDR3 extends over 16 amino acids. Germline V lookup: CDR1 LGHNA, CDR2 YSLEER. CDR3 loop: CASSQDRGGSNEKLFF. The CDR3 bases are TGCGCCAGCAGCCAAGATCGGGGGGGTTCTAATGAAAAACTGTTTTTT.